A selection of T cell receptor beta chains follows, all from one sample in a study of T cell changes during pregnancy in multiple sclerosis. Libraries were prepared by immunoSEQ multiplex PCR; TCRdb keeps only in-frame clonotypes and omits some of them. Counted here are under 15,000 clones, about 86% occurring once; the ten biggest clones make up roughly 14%. Sequenced material: CD8+ T cells from peripheral blood mononuclear cells, taken in the second trimester of pregnancy. These TCRs come from a female donor in good health, enrolled as a control in a pregnancy study. Each CDR3 is given with its conserved first and last residue. The order of the fields is J gene, D gene, clone size, V gene, CDR3 DNA, CDR3 protein. The D gene is left open where the match is weak. Rows give clone size only sometimes, using once, few, many, or a class for an expanded clone.

TRBJ2-1	TRBD2	few	TRBV5-4	TGCGCCAGCAGCCTGGGACTAGCAGACAATGAGCAGTTCTTC	CASSLGLADNEQFF
TRBJ1-1	.	.	TRBV5-6	TGTGCCAGCAGCCTTGTTGTGTCTGAAGCTTTCTTT	CASSLVVSEAFF
TRBJ1-2	.	once	TRBV5-6	TGTGCCAGCAGCCCCCCCGGTGCTAACTATGGCTACACCTTC	CASSPPGANYGYTF
TRBJ2-1	.	.	TRBV18	TGTGCCAGCTCACCAGGGCTCAACTCCGGTTTTGGCTCCTACAATGAGCAGTTCTTC	CASSPGLNSGFGSYNEQFF
TRBJ1-1	.	.	TRBV6-6	TGTGCCAGCAGTTTTGAGGAGAACACTGAAGCTTTCTTT	CASSFEENTEAFF
TRBJ1-5	TRBD1	.	TRBV2	TGTGCCAGCAGTGAACCCTCAGGGGGCGCGGGTCAGCCCCAGCATTTT	CASSEPSGGAGQPQHF
TRBJ1-1	TRBD1	.	TRBV6-4	TGTGCCAGCAGCCCCGGGACAGGGGGCCACACTGAAGCTTTCTTT	CASSPGTGGHTEAFF
TRBJ2-7	TRBD1	.	TRBV13	TGTGCCAGCTCGCCGGACAGGGGTTTGGGCAACGAGCAGTACTTC	CASSPDRGLGNEQYF
TRBJ1-5	TRBD1	.	TRBV19	TGTGCCAGTAGTGCCCGGGACAGATCCGATCAGCCCCAGCATTTT	CASSARDRSDQPQHF
TRBJ1-3	.	once	TRBV23-1	TGCGCCAGCAGTCAATCCCGACAGGCAGGTACCAGCTCTGGAAACACCATATATTTT	CASSQSRQAGTSSGNTIYF
TRBJ1-1	.	once	TRBV6-6	TGTGCCAGCAGTTACTATCAGGGGAACACTGAAGCTTTCTTT	CASSYYQGNTEAFF
TRBJ2-1	.	.	TRBV11-2	TGTGCCAGCAGCTTTGGTGGGGGCCAGCAGTTCTTC	CASSFGGGQQFF
TRBJ1-5	.	.	TRBV21-1	TGTGCCAGCAGCAAAGTTCGGCGCCTTCATCTAGTGTCCTTCGGATCGTATAGCAATCAGCCCCAGCATTTT	CASSKVRRLHLVSFGSYSNQPQHF
TRBJ1-5	TRBD1	.	TRBV7-9	TGTGCCAGCAGCGAAGACAGGGATCAGCCCCAGCATTTT	CASSEDRDQPQHF
TRBJ2-5	TRBD1	.	TRBV5-6	TGTGCCAGCAGCTTGAATCTTAAGGGGGCAGAGACCCAGTACTTC	CASSLNLKGAETQYF
TRBJ2-2	TRBD1	.	TRBV9	TGTGCCAGCAGTAAATCCGGGACAGGGGGCGCCGCCGGGGAGCTGTTTTTT	CASSKSGTGGAAGELFF
TRBJ2-3	TRBD2	.	TRBV5-1	TGCGCCAGCAGCTTCGGACTAGCGGGAGGACAGACAAGCACAGATACGCAGTATTTT	CASSFGLAGGQTSTDTQYF
TRBJ2-7	TRBD2	.	TRBV11-2	TGTGCCAGCAGCTTAGAGGACGGGAGGTACGACGGGCAGTACTTC	CASSLEDGRYDGQYF
TRBJ1-2	.	once	TRBV27	TGTGCCACCACGGGAGGGGCTGGAGGCTACACCTTC	CATTGGAGGYTF
TRBJ2-1	.	.	TRBV6-6	TGTGCCAGCAGTCTACAGGGACGGGGTGAGCAGTTCTTC	CASSLQGRGEQFF
TRBJ2-5	.	.	TRBV5-1	TGCGCCAGCAGAAGACTCTTCCAAGAGACCCAGTACTTC	CASRRLFQETQYF
TRBJ2-7	TRBD2	.	TRBV6-1	TGTGCCAGCAGTGAAGTGGGGAGCGGGGGGTACGAGCAGTACTTC	CASSEVGSGGYEQYF
TRBJ1-2	.	.	TRBV13	TGTGCCAGCAGCCCGCAGACTGAAGCTAACTATGGCTACACCTTC	CASSPQTEANYGYTF
TRBJ2-2	TRBD1	.	TRBV6-4	TGTGCCAGCAGTGGGGGACAGGGCAACACCGGGGAGCTGTTTTTT	CASSGGQGNTGELFF
TRBJ2-7	.	.	TRBV19	TGTGCCAGTAGTCAAACAGGGAGGGGGTCCTACGAGCAGTACTTC	CASSQTGRGSYEQYF
TRBJ2-1	TRBD1	.	TRBV7-9	TGTGCCAGCAGCCCCGACAGGGACGAGCAGTTCTTC	CASSPDRDEQFF
TRBJ1-5	.	.	TRBV7-2	TGTGCCAGCAGCTTAACGGCTCCCCCTAACCTAGATCAGCCCCAGCATTTT	CASSLTAPPNLDQPQHF
TRBJ1-2	TRBD1	.	TRBV6-6	TGTGCCAGCAGACAGGGGATGGAGGGCTACACCTTC	CASRQGMEGYTF
TRBJ2-1	.	.	TRBV27	TGTGCCAGCAGCGAATCTAGTGAGCAGTTCTTC	CASSESSEQFF
TRBJ1-2	.	.	TRBV19	TGTGCCAGTAGTATAGGGGCTCGCGGCTACACCTTC	CASSIGARGYTF
TRBJ2-5	TRBD2	.	TRBV25-1	TGTGCCAGCAGTGATCCCGGGACTAGCGGGGAAGAGACCCAGTACTTC	CASSDPGTSGEETQYF
TRBJ1-3	TRBD1	once	TRBV13	TGTGCCAGCAGCTCCTTTTCGGGACAGGGTAGCTCTGGAAACACCATATATTTT	CASSSFSGQGSSGNTIYF
TRBJ2-7	.	.	TRBV13	TGTGCCAGCAGCTTCCGTAGCGAGCAGTACTTC	CASSFRSEQYF
TRBJ2-1	TRBD2	.	TRBV6-1	TGTGCCAGCAGTCCCCGGACTAGCGGATTAAATGAGCAGTTCTTC	CASSPRTSGLNEQFF
TRBJ1-2	.	few	TRBV29-1	TGCAGCGCTGTCAACCCGGGGGACCGCTATGGCTACACCTTC	CSAVNPGDRYGYTF
TRBJ2-2	TRBD2	.	TRBV15	TGTGCCACCAGCCCCCAGCGGGGGCCCACCGGGGAGCTGTTTTTT	CATSPQRGPTGELFF
TRBJ2-3	TRBD2	once	TRBV6-6	TGTGCCAGCACCCTGACTAGCGGTTCTAGCACAGATACGCAGTATTTT	CASTLTSGSSTDTQYF
TRBJ2-7	.	.	TRBV5-6	TGTGCCAGCAGCTTGGGTGGTTTAGGGGGCTACGAGCAGTACTTC	CASSLGGLGGYEQYF
TRBJ2-3	TRBD2	.	TRBV2	TGTGCCAGCAGACCCGGACTAGCGGGAGAGGCGGGAACGCAGTATTTT	CASRPGLAGEAGTQYF
TRBJ1-1	.	.	TRBV15	TGTGCCACCAGCAGAGATAGGAGCCTCCGTACTGAAGCTTTCTTT	CATSRDRSLRTEAFF
TRBJ2-3	TRBD1	.	TRBV11-1	TGTGCCAGCAGCTGGGGACAGGGGGCTGGAGATACGCAGTATTTT	CASSWGQGAGDTQYF
TRBJ2-1	.	.	TRBV2	TGTGCCAGCAGTTCACCCAAGGACAGAAGCTCCTACAATGAGCAGTTCTTC	CASSSPKDRSSYNEQFF
TRBJ1-1	.	.	TRBV29-1	TGCAGCGTGACTAACAGGGACGATGAAGCTTTCTTT	CSVTNRDDEAFF
TRBJ1-4	TRBD1	once	TRBV9	TGTGCCAGCAGCCCCCGGGACAGTTCGAATGAAAAACTGTTTTTT	CASSPRDSSNEKLFF
TRBJ2-5	.	.	TRBV30	TGTGCCTGGAGTGTTCCGGGGAGGGAGACCCAGTACTTC	CAWSVPGRETQYF
TRBJ2-1	.	few	TRBV19	TGTGCCAGTAGTATGAAGAGGGTTGATCATGAGCAGTTCTTC	CASSMKRVDHEQFF
TRBJ1-1	TRBD1	.	TRBV9	TGTGCCAGCAGCCCCCGGGACAGGGCAAGTGAAGCTTTCTTT	CASSPRDRASEAFF
TRBJ2-7	.	.	TRBV27	TGTGCCAGCAGTTTCAGGGTTTGGGACGAGCAGTACTTC	CASSFRVWDEQYF
TRBJ2-5	.	.	TRBV30	TGTGCCTGGAACGATGTAGGGGATCTGGGAGAGACCCAGTACTTC	CAWNDVGDLGETQYF
TRBJ1-4	.	.	TRBV4-3	TGCGCCAGCAGCCAAGATTGGGATGAGGGTAATGAAAAACTGTTTTTT	CASSQDWDEGNEKLFF
TRBJ1-1	.	few	TRBV30	TGTGCCTGGATCCGTCCCAGGGGCACTGAAGCTTTCTTT	CAWIRPRGTEAFF
TRBJ2-2	TRBD1	few	TRBV19	TGTGCCAGTAGAACGACGTCTACCGGGACAGGGGGGACTCATTTCGGGGAGCTGTTTTTT	CASRTTSTGTGGTHFGELFF